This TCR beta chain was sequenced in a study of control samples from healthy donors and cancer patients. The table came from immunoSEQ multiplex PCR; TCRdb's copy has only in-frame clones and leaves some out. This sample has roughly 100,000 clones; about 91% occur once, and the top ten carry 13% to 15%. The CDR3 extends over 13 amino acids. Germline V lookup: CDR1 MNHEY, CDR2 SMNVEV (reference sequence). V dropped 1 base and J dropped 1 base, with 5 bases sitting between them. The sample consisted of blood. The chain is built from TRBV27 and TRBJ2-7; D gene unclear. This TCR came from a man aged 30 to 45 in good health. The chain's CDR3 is CASSLYSSYEQYF. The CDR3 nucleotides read TGTGCCAGCAGTTTATACAGTTCCTACGAGCAGTACTTC.